This T cell receptor beta chain was identified in a study of T cells in Graves' hyperthyroidism and ophthalmopathy. The source material, RNA transcripts, was used to amplify TCR beta CDR3 regions. The HTBI primer set drove a first-round RT-PCR of the TCR CDR3. TCRdb ran MiXCR on the multiplex PCR reads and lists one entry per CDR3 protein. This table has fewer than 700,000 distinct CDR3 sequences, under 20% appearing once. Diagnosis rested on symptoms, serum thyroxine and TRAb, thyroid ultrasound, and orbital computed tomography. The CDR3 length is 14 residues. Germline V gives CDR1 SGHAT, CDR2 FQNNGV. V lost 1 base to trimming and J lost 2 bases; unmatched junction nucleotides: 2. This clonotype was picked up many times.

Source material: blood. The chain employs TRBV11-2 and TRBJ2-7, with TRBD1 identical over 7 bases. The sequence came from a woman aged 25 to 39 with Graves' hyperthyroidism. CDR3 in amino acids: CASSLVQGPYEQYF. For the CDR3, the DNA is TGTGCCAGCAGCTTAGTACAGGGGCCCTACGAGCAGTACTTC.